These 12 T cell receptor beta chains originate from one sample sequenced in a study of blood T cell repertoires in COVID-19. Data came from immunoSEQ multiplex PCR; TCRdb stores just in-frame clones and leaves some out. The data hold approximately 82,000 clones, with roughly 90% observed a single time. Specimen: PBMCs or T cells enriched from blood (not recorded which). The receptors were sampled from a woman between 50 and 59 years old with acute COVID-19.

The CDR3, as DNA: TGCAGCGTCCGACAGGTGACTGAAGCTTTCTTT. This sequence encodes CSVRQVTEAFF. The chain combines TRBV29-1 with TRBJ1-1, with D tentatively TRBD1 (6 bases). The CDR3 extends over 11 amino acids. Germline V gene sequence: CDR1 SQVTM, CDR2 ANQGSEA. Trimming pared 6 bases from V and 5 bases from J, leaving 10 bases between. The complete variable domain, with remaining parts taken from reference TRBV29-1 and TRBJ1-1, reads SAVISQKPSRDICQRGTSLTIQCQVDSQVTMMFWYRQQPGQSLTLIATANQGSEATYESGFVIDKFPISRPNLTFSTLTVSNMSPEDSSIYLCSVRQVTEAFFGQGTRLTVV.

This chain connects TRBV4-3 to TRBJ1-5; TRBD1 might be the D (5 bases). CDR1 and CDR2 from the germline V gene are LGHNA and YSLEER. The germline V and J ends were trimmed by 0 bases and 6 bases, with 12 bases remaining between them. The CDR3 is 15 residues long. The CDR3 spells CASSQDLGVGQPQHF. The CDR3 DNA is TGCGCCAGCAGCCAAGATTTAGGGGTCGGTCAGCCCCAGCATTTT.

CDR3 in amino acids: CASSLTGTAEKLFF. The CDR3 DNA reads TGTGCCAGCAGCTTGACAGGGACGGCTGAAAAACTGTTTTTT. V and J are TRBV5-6 and TRBJ1-4, with a weak D call TRBD1 (6 bases). Germline values: CDR1 SGHDT, CDR2 YYEEEE. CDR3 length equals 14 residues. The V and J ends lost 1 base and 7 bases respectively, with 11 bases between them.

The V and J genes are TRBV29-1 and TRBJ2-3; D unresolved. Between the trimmed V and J ends, which lost 8 bases and 0 bases, there was a span of 12 bases. Germline V gene data show CDR1 as SQVTM and CDR2 as ANQGSEA. The CDR3 consists of 13 residues. The CDR3 DNA follows: TGCAGCCTGGTTCCGACTAGCACAGATACGCAGTATTTT. Translation gives CSLVPTSTDTQYF.

In DNA form, the CDR3 reads TGTGCCAGCACCCGGAACAGGGTCGATGGCTACACCTTC. It specifies CASTRNRVDGYTF. V usage is TRBV2 and J usage is TRBJ1-2, with a tentative D call TRBD1 (6 bases). Trimming left V 7 bases short and J 6 bases short, with 15 bases between. The CDR3 consists of 13 residues. Germline V CDR1 and CDR2: SNHLY, FYNNEI.

CDR3 amino acids: CASSFNPGQGASGYGYTF. The CDR3 DNA reads as TGTGCCAGCAGCTTCAACCCGGGACAGGGGGCGAGTGGCTATGGCTACACCTTC. The chain joins TRBV5-5 to TRBJ1-2, with 12 bases matching TRBD1. The CDR3 contains 18 residues. Germline CDR1 and CDR2: SGHKS and YYEKEE (reference sequence). The V segment lost 2 bases and the J segment 4 bases; nucleotides outside the gene matches: 12.

The rearrangement links TRBV5-1 to TRBJ2-7; 7 positions match TRBD1. The CDR3 length is 14 residues. Trimming cost V 4 bases and J 2 bases; bases outside gene matches: 6. Germline V gives CDR1 SGHRS, CDR2 YFSETQ. The CDR3 region has the DNA TGCGCCAGCAGCACAACAGGGGACGCCTACGAGCAGTACTTC. It is translated as CASSTTGDAYEQYF.

This clone showed up just a few times. The chain employs TRBV5-1 and TRBJ1-2; D unresolved. Between the trimmed V and J ends, which lost 2 bases and 4 bases, there was a span of 9 bases. This CDR3 has 13 residues. CDR1 SGHRS and CDR2 YFSETQ come from the germline V gene. The CDR3 loop is CASSLTESYGYTF. CDR3 in DNA: TGCGCCAGCAGCTTAACAGAGAGCTATGGCTACACCTTC.

The V call is TRBV5-8, the J call TRBJ2-3; 7 bases fit TRBD1. V trimming: 4 bases; J trimming: 0 bases; junction bases outside the gene matches: 8. Germline-derived CDR1 and CDR2 are SGHTS and YDEGEE. The CDR3 length is 16 residues. In nucleotides, the CDR3 is TGTGCCAGCAGCCCCCGGACAGGTGCTAGCACAGATACGCAGTATTTT. It yields the protein CASSPRTGASTDTQYF.

This clone was picked up one time. The gene calls are TRBV5-8 and TRBJ2-3; TRBD2 matches 8 bases. CDR1 is SGHTS and CDR2 is YDEGEE in the germline V gene. The ends lost 3 bases at V and 3 bases at J; junction bases unmatched: 9. The CDR3 consists of 16 residues. CDR3: CASSSLSGSGTDTQYF. CDR3 DNA: TGTGCCAGCAGCTCACTGAGCGGGAGTGGTACAGATACGCAGTATTTT.

The chain has TRBV4-1 and TRBJ2-7; 7 positions agree with TRBD1. Germline values: CDR1 MGHRA, CDR2 YSYEKL. CDR3 length: 15 amino acids. Trimming removed 1 base from V and 3 bases from J; junction bases left unmatched: 6. The CDR3 DNA follows: TGCGCCAGCAGCCAAGGACAGGGCCCTATCTACGAGCAGTACTTC. It translates to CASSQGQGPIYEQYF.

The rearrangement uses TRBV19 and TRBJ1-5, with 8 bases that match TRBD1. V shed 4 bases and J 2 bases; nucleotides not matched to a gene: 7. The length of the CDR3 is 16 residues. Germline CDR1 is LNHDA and CDR2 is SQIVND (reference sequence). The CDR3 reads CASSSLGQGGNQPQHF. The DNA for the CDR3 is TGTGCCAGTAGTAGCCTAGGACAGGGAGGCAATCAGCCCCAGCATTTT.